The clone carrying this T cell receptor (beta chain) was recorded only once. The antigen is not known. Every subset had its genomic DNA shared out evenly among several immunoSEQ plates. TCRdb's table, derived via immunoSEQ multiplex PCR, lists solely in-frame clones and lacks some. This table holds approximately 2.3 million clones, over 85% found once. The data derive from a study of shared clonotypes between healthy human individuals. Study results and caveats: Sampling covered blood only; tissue repertoires likely differ.

V dropped 8 bases and J dropped 2; count of bases not matched to a gene: 15. This CDR3 contains 17 residues. Germline V gives CDR1 ENHRY, CDR2 SYGVKD. This chain connects TRBV10-3 to TRBJ2-7, with 10 bases matching TRBD1. Material for sequencing was naive CD4+ T cells from PBMCs. Specified subset: CD45RA+ positively selected. The sequence was obtained from a man younger than 35 in good health. Some clones in this sample may be carry-over from other donors' samples. As DNA, the CDR3 is TGTGCCATCGGACCGTCACCGGGACAGGGGTCTCCCTACGAGCAGTACTTC. Protein product: CAIGPSPGQGSPYEQYF.